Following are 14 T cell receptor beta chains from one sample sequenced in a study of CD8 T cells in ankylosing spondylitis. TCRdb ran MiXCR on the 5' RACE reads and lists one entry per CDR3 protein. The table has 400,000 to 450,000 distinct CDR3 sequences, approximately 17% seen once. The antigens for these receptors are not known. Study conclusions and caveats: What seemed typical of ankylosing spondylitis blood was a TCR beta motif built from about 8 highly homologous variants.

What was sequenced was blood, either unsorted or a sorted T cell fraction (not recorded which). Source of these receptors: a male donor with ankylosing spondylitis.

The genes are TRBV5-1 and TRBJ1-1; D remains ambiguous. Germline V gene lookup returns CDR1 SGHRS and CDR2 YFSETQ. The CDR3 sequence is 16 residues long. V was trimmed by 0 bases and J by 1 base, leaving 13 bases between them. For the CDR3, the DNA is TGCGCCAGCAGCTTGGGCTTAGGCTTAGGGAACACTGAAGCTTTCTTT. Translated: CASSLGLGLGNTEAFF.

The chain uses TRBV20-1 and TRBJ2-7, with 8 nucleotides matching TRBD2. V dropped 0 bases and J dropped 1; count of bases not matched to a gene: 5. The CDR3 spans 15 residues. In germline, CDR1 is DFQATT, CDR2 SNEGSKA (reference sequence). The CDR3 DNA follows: TGCAGTGCTAGAGATCAGGTAGCGGGATCCTACGAGCAGTACTTC. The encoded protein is CSARDQVAGSYEQYF.

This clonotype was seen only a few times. CDR3 sequence: CSAVADPRGQYF. The CDR3 DNA sequence: TGCAGTGCGGTTGCGGACCCCCGAGGCCAGTACTTC. The chain couples TRBV20-1 to TRBJ2-5; D gene ambiguous. The V end was cut by 6 bases, the J end by 10 bases, with 18 bases between. Germline lookup yields CDR1 DFQATT and CDR2 SNEGSKA (reference sequence). CDR3 length: 12 residues.

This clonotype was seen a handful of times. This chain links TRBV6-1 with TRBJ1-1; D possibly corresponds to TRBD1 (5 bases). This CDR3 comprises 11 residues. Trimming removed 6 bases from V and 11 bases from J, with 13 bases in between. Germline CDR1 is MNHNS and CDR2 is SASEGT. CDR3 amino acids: CASSRGGDAFF. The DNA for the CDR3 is TGTGCCAGCAGCCGGGGCGGGGATGCTTTCTTT.

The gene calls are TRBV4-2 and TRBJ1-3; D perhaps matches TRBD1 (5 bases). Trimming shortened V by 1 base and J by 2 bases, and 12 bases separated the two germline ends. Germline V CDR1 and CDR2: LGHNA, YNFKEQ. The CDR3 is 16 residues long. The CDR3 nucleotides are TGTGCCAGCAGCCAAGGTGGTGCGGGGGCTGGAAACACCATATATTTT. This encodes CASSQGGAGAGNTIYF.

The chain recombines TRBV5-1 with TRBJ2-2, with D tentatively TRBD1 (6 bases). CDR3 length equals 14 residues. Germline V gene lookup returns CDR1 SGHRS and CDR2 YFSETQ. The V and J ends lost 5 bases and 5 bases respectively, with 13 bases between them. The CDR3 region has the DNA TGCGCCAGCAGTCCGACAGGCAGGACCGGGGAGCTGTTTTTT. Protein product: CASSPTGRTGELFF.

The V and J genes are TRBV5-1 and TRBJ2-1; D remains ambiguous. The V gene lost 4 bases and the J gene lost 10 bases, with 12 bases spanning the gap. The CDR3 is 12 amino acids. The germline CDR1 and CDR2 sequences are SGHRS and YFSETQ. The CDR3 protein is CASSQDLREQFF. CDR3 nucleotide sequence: TGCGCCAGCAGCCAGGACCTCCGGGAGCAGTTCTTC. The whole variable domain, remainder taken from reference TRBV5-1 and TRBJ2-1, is KAGVTQTPRYLIKTRGQQVTLSCSPISGHRSVSWYQQTPGQGLQFLFEYFSETQRNKGNFPGRFSGRQFSNSRSEMNVSTLELGDSALYLCASSQDLREQFFGPGTRLTVL.

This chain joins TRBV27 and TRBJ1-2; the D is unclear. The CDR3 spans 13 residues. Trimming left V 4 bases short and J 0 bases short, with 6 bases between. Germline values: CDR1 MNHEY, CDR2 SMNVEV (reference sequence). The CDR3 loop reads CASSYSPNYGYTF. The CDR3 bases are TGTGCCAGCAGTTACAGTCCTAACTATGGCTACACCTTC.

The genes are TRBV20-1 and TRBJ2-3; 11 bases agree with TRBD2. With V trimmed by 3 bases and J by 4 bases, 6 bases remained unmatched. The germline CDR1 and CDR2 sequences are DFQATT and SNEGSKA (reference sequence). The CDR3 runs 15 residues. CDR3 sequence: CSARIAGGRADTQYF. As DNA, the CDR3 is TGCAGTGCTAGGATAGCGGGAGGGAGGGCAGATACGCAGTATTTT.

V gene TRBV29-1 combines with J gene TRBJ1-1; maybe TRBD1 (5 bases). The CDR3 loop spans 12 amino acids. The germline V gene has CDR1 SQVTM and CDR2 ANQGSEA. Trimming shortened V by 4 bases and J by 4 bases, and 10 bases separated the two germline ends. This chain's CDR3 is CSVAGFGTEAFF. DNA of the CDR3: TGCAGCGTTGCAGGGTTTGGCACTGAAGCTTTCTTT.

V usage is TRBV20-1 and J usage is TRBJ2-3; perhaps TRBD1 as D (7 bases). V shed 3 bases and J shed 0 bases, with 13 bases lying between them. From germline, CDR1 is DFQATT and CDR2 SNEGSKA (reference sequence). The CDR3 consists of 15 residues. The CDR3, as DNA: TGCAGTGCTAGGAAGCCAGGGGGGAGCACAGATACGCAGTATTTT. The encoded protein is CSARKPGGSTDTQYF.

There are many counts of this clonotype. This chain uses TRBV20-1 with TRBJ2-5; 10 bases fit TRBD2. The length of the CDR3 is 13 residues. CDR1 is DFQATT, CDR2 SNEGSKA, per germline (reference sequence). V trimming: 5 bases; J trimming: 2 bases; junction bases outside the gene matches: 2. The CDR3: CSAVSGRQETQYF. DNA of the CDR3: TGCAGTGCTGTTAGCGGGAGGCAAGAGACCCAGTACTTC.

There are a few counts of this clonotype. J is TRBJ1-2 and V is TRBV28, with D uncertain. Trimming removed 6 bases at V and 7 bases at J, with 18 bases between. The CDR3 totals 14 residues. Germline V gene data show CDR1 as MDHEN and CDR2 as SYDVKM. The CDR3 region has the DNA TGTGCCAGCAGCCCGAGGGCCCGTTTGGGTGGCTACACCTTC. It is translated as CASSPRARLGGYTF.

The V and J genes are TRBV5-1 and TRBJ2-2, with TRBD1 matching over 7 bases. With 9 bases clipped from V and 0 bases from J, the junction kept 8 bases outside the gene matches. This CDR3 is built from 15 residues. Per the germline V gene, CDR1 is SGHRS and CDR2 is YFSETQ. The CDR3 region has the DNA TGCGCCACAAGGAAGGGACAGACGAACACCGGGGAGCTGTTTTTT. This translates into CATRKGQTNTGELFF.